This T cell receptor beta chain derives from a study of T-cell memory formation after mild COVID-19. This clonotype has a handful of counts. TCRdb re-called the 5' RACE reads with MiXCR, one entry per CDR3 protein. The sample includes 150,000 to 200,000 distinct CDR3 sequences, 16% of them seen just once. The CDR3 is 15 amino acids. Looked up from germline, CDR1 is SGHTA and CDR2 is FQGNSA. V lost 5 bases, J lost 8 bases, and 10 bases stayed unmatched. The sequenced sample consisted of PBMCs or a T cell subset sorted from them (not recorded which). The source is an adult woman who had mild COVID-19 (a few samples of this study predate the infection). Cell type and time point are not known. V and J are TRBV7-2 and TRBJ1-4; 8 bases align to TRBD1. The CDR3 sequence: CASSPQQGVGEKLFF. CDR3 nucleotide sequence: TGTGCCAGCAGCCCACAACAGGGGGTGGGCGAAAAACTGTTTTTT.